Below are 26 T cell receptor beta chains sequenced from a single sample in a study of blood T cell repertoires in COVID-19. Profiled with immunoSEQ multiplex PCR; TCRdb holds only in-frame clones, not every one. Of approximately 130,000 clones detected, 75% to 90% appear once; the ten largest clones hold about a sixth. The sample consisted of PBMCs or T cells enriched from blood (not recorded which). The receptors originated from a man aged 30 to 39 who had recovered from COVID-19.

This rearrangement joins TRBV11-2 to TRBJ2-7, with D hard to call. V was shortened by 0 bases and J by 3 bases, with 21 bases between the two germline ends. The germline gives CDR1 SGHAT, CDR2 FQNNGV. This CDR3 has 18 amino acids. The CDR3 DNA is TGTGCCAGCAGCTTAGATCTAGGTAGTAGCTTCCCCAACTACGAGCAGTACTTC. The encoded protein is CASSLDLGSSFPNYEQYF. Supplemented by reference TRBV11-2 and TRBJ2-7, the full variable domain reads EAGVAQSPRYKIIEKRQSVAFWCNPISGHATLYWYQQILGQGPKLLIQFQNNGVVDDSQLPKDRFSAERLKGVDSTLKIQPAKLEDSAVYLCASSLDLGSSFPNYEQYFGPGTRLTVT.

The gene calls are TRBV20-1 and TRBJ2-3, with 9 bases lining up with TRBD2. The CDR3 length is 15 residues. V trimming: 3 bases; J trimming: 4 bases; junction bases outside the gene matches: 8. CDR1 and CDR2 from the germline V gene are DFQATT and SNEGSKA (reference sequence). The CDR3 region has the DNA TGCAGTGCTAGTCCCGGGGTAGCGGGAGCAGATACGCAGTATTTT. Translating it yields CSASPGVAGADTQYF.

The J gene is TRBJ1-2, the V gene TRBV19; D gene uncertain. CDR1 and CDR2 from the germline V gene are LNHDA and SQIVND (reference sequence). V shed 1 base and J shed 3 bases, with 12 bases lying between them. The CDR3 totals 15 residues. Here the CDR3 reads CASSIVGREDYGYTF. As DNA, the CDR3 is TGTGCCAGTAGTATAGTAGGAAGGGAGGACTATGGCTACACCTTC.

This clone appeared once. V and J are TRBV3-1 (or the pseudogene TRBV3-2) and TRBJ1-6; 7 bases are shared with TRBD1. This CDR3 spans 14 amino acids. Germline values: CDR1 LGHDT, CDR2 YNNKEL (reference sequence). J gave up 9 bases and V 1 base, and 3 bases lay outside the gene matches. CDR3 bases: TGTGCCAGCAGCCAAGCAGCAGGGGGTTCACCCCTCCACTTT. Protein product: CASSQAAGGSPLHF.

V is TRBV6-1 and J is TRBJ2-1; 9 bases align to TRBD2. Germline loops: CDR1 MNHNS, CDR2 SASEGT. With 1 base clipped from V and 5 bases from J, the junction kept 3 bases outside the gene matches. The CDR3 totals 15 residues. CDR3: CASSEGASGNNEQFF. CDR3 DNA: TGTGCCAGCAGTGAAGGGGCTAGCGGGAACAATGAGCAGTTCTTC.

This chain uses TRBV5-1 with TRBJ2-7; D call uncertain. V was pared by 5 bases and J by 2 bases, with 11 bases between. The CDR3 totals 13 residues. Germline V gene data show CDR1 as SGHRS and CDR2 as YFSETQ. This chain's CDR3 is CASRSRSAYEQYF. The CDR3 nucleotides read TGCGCCAGCAGATCCCGTTCCGCCTACGAGCAGTACTTC. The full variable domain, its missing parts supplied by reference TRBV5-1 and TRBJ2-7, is KAGVTQTPRYLIKTRGQQVTLSCSPISGHRSVSWYQQTPGQGLQFLFEYFSETQRNKGNFPGRFSGRQFSNSRSEMNVSTLELGDSALYLCASRSRSAYEQYFGPGTRLTVT.

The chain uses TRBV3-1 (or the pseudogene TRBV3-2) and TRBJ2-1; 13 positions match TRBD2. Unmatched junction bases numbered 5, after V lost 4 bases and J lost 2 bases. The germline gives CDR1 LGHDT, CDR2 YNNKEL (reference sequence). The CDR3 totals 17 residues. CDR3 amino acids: CASSRTSGGPTYNEQFF. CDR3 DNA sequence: TGTGCCAGCAGCCGGACTAGCGGGGGCCCAACCTACAATGAGCAGTTCTTC.

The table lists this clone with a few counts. In nucleotides, the CDR3 is TGTGCCAGCAGCTTTCGACAGCCCTCTGGGGCCAACGTCCTGACTTTC. Translated: CASSFRQPSGANVLTF. The V call is TRBV5-6, the J call TRBJ2-6; D might be TRBD1 (5 bases). The ends were cut back, 2 bases at V and 0 bases at J, with 9 bases in the middle. The CDR3 is 16 residues long. Germline V gene sequence: CDR1 SGHDT, CDR2 YYEEEE.

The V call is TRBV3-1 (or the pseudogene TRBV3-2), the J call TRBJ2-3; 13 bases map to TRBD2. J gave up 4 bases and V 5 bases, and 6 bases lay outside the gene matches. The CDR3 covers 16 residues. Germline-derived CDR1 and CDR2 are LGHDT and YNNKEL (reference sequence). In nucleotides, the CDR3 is TGTGCCAGCAGCTCCCGACTAGCGGGGGGTGCAGATACGCAGTATTTT. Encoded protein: CASSSRLAGGADTQYF.

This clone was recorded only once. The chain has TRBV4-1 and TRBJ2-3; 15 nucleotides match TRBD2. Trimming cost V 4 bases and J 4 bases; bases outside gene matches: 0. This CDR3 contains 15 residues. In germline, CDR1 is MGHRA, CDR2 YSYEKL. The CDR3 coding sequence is TGCGCCAGCAGCCGGACTAGCGGGGGGGCAGATACGCAGTATTTT. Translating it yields CASSRTSGGADTQYF.

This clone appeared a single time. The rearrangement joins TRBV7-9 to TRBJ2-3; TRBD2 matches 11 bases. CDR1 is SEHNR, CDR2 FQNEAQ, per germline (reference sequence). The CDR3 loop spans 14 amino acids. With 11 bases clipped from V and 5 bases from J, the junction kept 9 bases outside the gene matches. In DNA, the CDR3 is TGTGCCGTCCCACTAGCGGGGGTGGGAGATACGCAGTATTTT. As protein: CAVPLAGVGDTQYF. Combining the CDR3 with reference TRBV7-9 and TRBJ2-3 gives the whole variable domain DTGVSQNPRHKITKRGQNVTFRCDPISEHNRLYWYRQTLGQGPEFLTYFQNEAQLEKSRLLSDRFSAERPKGSFSTLEIQRTEQGDSAMYLCAVPLAGVGDTQYFGPGTRLTVL.

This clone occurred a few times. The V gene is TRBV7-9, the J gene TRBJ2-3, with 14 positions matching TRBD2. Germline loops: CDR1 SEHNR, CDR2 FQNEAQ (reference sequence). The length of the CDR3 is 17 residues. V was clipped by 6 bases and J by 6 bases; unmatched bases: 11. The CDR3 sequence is CASSPGLAGGLGDTQYF. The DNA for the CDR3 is TGTGCCAGCAGTCCAGGACTAGCGGGGGGACTAGGGGATACGCAGTATTTT.

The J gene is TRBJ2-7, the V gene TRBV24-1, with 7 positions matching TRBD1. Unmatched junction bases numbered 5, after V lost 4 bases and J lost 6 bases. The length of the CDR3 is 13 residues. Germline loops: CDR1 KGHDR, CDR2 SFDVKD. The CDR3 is CATSEQQGTEQYF. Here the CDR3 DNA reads TGTGCCACCAGTGAACAACAGGGGACCGAGCAGTACTTC.

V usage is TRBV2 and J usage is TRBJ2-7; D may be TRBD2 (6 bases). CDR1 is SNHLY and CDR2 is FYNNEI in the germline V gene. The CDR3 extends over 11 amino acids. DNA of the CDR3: TGTGTCACGGGGGAGTCCTACGAGCAGTACTTC. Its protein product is CVTGESYEQYF.

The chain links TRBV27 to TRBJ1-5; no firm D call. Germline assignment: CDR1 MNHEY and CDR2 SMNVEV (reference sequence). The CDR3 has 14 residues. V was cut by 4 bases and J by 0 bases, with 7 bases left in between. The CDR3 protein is CASSSDYSNQPQHF. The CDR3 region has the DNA TGTGCCAGCAGTTCAGATTATAGCAATCAGCCCCAGCATTTT.

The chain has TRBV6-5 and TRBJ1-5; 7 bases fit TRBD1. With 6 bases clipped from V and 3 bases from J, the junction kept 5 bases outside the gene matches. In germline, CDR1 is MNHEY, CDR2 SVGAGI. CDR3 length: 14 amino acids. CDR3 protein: CASSFTGANQPQHF. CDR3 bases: TGTGCCAGCAGCTTCACAGGGGCCAATCAGCCCCAGCATTTT.

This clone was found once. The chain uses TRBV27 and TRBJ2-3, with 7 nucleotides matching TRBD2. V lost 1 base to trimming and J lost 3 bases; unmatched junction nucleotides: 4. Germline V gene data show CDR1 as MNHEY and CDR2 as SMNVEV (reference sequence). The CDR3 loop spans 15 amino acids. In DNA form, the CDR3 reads TGTGCCAGCAGTTTATTTCAAGCGGGGACAGATACGCAGTATTTT. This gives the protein CASSLFQAGTDTQYF.

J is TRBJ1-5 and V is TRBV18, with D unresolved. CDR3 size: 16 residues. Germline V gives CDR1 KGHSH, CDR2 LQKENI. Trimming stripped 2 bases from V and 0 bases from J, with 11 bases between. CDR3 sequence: CASSPSGRYSNQPQHF. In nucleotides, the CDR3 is TGTGCCAGCTCACCAAGCGGGCGTTATAGCAATCAGCCCCAGCATTTT.

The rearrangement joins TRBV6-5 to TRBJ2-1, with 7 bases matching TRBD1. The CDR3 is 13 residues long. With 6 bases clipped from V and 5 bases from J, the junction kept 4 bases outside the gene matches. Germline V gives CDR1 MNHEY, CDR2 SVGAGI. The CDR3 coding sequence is TGTGCCAGCAGCCGTGGGACAGACAATGAGCAGTTCTTC. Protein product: CASSRGTDNEQFF.

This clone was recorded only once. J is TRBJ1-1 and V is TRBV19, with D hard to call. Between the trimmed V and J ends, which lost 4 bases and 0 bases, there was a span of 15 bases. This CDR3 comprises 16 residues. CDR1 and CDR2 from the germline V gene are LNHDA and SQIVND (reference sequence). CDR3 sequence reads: CASSTSEFAVNTEAFF. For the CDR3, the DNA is TGTGCCAGTAGTACGTCGGAGTTTGCGGTGAACACTGAAGCTTTCTTT.

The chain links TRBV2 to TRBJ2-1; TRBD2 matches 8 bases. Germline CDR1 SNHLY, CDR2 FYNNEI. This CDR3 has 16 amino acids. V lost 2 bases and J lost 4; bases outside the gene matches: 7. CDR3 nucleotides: TGTGCCAGCAGTGAATGGTCGGGAGGGTCGTACAATGAGCAGTTCTTC. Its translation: CASSEWSGGSYNEQFF.

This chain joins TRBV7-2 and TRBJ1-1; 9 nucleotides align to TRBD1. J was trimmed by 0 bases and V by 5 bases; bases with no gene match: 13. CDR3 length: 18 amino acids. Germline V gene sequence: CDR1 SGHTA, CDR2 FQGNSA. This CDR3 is CASSQPGQGGSLNTEAFF. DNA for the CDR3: TGTGCCAGCAGCCAACCGGGACAGGGAGGGAGTTTGAACACTGAAGCTTTCTTT.

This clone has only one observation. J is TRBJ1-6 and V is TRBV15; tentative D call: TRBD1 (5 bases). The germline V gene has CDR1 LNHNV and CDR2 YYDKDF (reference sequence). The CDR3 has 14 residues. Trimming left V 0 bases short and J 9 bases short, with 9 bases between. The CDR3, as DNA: TGTGCCACCAGCAGAGACAGGGTTTCTTCACCCCTCCACTTT. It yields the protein CATSRDRVSSPLHF.

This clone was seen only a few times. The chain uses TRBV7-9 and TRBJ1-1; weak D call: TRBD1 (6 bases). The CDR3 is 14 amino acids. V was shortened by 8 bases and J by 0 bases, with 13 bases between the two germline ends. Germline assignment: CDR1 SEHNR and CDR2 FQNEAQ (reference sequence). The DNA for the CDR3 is TGTGCCAGCTCCCGGACAGAGATGAACACTGAAGCTTTCTTT. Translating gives CASSRTEMNTEAFF.

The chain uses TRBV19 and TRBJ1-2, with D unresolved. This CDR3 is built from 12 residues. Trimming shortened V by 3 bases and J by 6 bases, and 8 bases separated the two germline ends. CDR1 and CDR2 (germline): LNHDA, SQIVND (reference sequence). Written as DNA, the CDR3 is TGTGCCAGTAGTATGCCGGAGAATGGCTACACCTTC. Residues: CASSMPENGYTF.

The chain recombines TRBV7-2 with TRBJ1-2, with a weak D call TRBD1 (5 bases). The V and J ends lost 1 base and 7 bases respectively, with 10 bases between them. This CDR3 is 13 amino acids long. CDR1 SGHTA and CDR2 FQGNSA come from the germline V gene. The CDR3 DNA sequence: TGTGCCAGCAGCTTAGAGGGGTGGGGTGGCTACACCTTC. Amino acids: CASSLEGWGGYTF.